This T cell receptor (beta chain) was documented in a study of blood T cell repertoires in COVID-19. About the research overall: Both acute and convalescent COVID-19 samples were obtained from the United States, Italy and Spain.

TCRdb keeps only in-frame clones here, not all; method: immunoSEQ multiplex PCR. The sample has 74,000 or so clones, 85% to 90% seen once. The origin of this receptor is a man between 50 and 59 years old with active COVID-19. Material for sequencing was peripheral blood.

The CDR3 DNA is TGTGCCAGAAGCTTGGGTGGCCGGAACACTGAAGCTTTCTTT. Its protein product is CARSLGGRNTEAFF. The gene calls are TRBV5-3 and TRBJ1-1; D uncertain. TRBV5-3 has ORF status, its function being uncertain. This CDR3 region has 14 residues. The germline V and J ends were trimmed by 0 bases and 1 base, with 7 bases remaining between them.